These 4 T cell receptor beta chains came from one sample sequenced in a study of blood T cell repertoires in COVID-19. Sequenced by immunoSEQ multiplex PCR; TCRdb stores in-frame clones only, minus some. Of 150,000 or so clones in the sample, over 60% were seen once. Specimen: peripheral blood. All receptors come from a woman aged 45-60 years with active or convalescent COVID-19.

This sequence joins TRBV9 and TRBJ1-2; TRBD1 is a possible D gene (5 bases). Trimming cost V 0 bases and J 2 bases, with 11 bases left between them. Germline lookup yields CDR1 SGDLS and CDR2 YYNGEE. The CDR3 loop spans 15 amino acids. This chain's CDR3 is CASSVVGQLNYGYTF. The CDR3 bases are TGTGCCAGCAGCGTAGTGGGGCAGCTAAACTATGGCTACACCTTC.

This chain connects TRBV3-1 (or the pseudogene TRBV3-2) to TRBJ1-1, with 8 bases fitting TRBD1. The germline V gene has CDR1 LGHDT and CDR2 YNNKEL (reference sequence). V lost 4 bases, J lost 5 bases, and 9 bases stayed unmatched. This CDR3 is 15 amino acids long. CDR3 residues: CASSPRTGLGTEAFF. In DNA form, the CDR3 reads TGTGCCAGCAGCCCTCGGACAGGGCTGGGGACTGAAGCTTTCTTT.

The chain carries TRBV7-3 and TRBJ1-1; TRBD1 might be the D (5 bases). CDR1 is SGHTA and CDR2 is FQGTGA in the germline V gene. V lost 5 bases to trimming and J lost 5 bases, with 18 bases between them. This CDR3 region has 15 residues. CDR3 amino acids: CASSRSSGGITEAFF. The CDR3 bases are TGTGCCAGCAGCCGCTCTTCCGGGGGGATAACTGAAGCTTTCTTT.

The V call is TRBV9, the J call TRBJ1-3; no clear D. The CDR3 is 16 amino acids. CDR1 and CDR2 (germline): SGDLS, YYNGEE. The V end lost 4 bases, the J end lost 1 base, and 15 bases lay between the germline ends. CDR3 protein: CASSPKVTVSGNTIYF. CDR3 sequence (DNA): TGTGCCAGCAGCCCGAAAGTCACAGTTTCTGGAAACACCATATATTTT.